These T cell receptor beta chains were read from a single sample in a study of identical twins. TCRdb recomputed calls from the 5' RACE reads with MiXCR, one row per CDR3 protein. The table records 600,000 to 850,000 distinct CDR3 sequences, about 18% of them present only once. These same data were also listed under a study on T cells expressing NK-cell markers.

Source material: PBMCs. The receptors were gathered from a woman under 30 in good health. CDR3s include the opening cysteine and the closing phenylalanine or tryptophan. The order of the fields is D gene, V gene, J gene, clone size, CDR3 protein, CDR3 DNA. The D gene is left open where the match is weak. The listing skips clone size in some rows; elsewhere it reads once, few, many or a size class.

D gene: -
V gene: TRBV4-3
J gene: TRBJ1-3
clone size: -
CDR3 protein: CASSQGAERGNTIYF
CDR3 DNA: TGCGCCAGCAGCCAAGGTGCTGAGAGAGGAAACACCATATATTTT

D gene: -
V gene: TRBV9
J gene: TRBJ2-1
clone size: -
CDR3 protein: CASSVVEGVAYNEQFF
CDR3 DNA: TGTGCCAGCAGCGTAGTGGAGGGTGTGGCCTACAATGAGCAGTTCTTC

D gene: TRBD1
V gene: TRBV12-3/TRBV12-4
J gene: TRBJ2-1
clone size: -
CDR3 protein: CASSTRTGGTYNEQFF
CDR3 DNA: TGTGCCAGCAGTACGAGGACAGGGGGTACTTACAATGAGCAGTTCTTC

D gene: -
V gene: TRBV20-1
J gene: TRBJ2-2
clone size: -
CDR3 protein: CSAEALGGGTGELFF
CDR3 DNA: TGCAGTGCTGAAGCCCTGGGAGGGGGCACCGGGGAGCTGTTTTTT

D gene: -
V gene: TRBV9
J gene: TRBJ2-3
clone size: few
CDR3 protein: CASSVSHTQYF
CDR3 DNA: TGTGCCAGCAGCGTAAGCCATACGCAGTATTTT

D gene: TRBD1
V gene: TRBV4-1
J gene: TRBJ2-7
clone size: few
CDR3 protein: CASSQDRGQGNEQYF
CDR3 DNA: TGCGCCAGCAGCCAAGACAGGGGGCAAGGTAACGAGCAGTACTTC

D gene: TRBD1
V gene: TRBV12-3/TRBV12-4
J gene: TRBJ1-1
clone size: few
CDR3 protein: CASSSRMGQGGTEAFF
CDR3 DNA: TGTGCCAGCAGTTCGAGGATGGGACAGGGGGGCACTGAAGCTTTCTTT

D gene: TRBD2
V gene: TRBV27
J gene: TRBJ2-1
clone size: many
CDR3 protein: CASSLLASYNEQFF
CDR3 DNA: TGTGCCAGCAGCCTACTAGCGTCCTACAATGAGCAGTTCTTC

D gene: -
V gene: TRBV12-3/TRBV12-4
J gene: TRBJ2-7
clone size: -
CDR3 protein: CASRPPLAYEQYF
CDR3 DNA: TGTGCCAGCAGACCCCCTTTGGCCTACGAGCAGTACTTC

D gene: TRBD1
V gene: TRBV6-1
J gene: TRBJ1-1
clone size: few
CDR3 protein: CASRKQGVNTEAFF
CDR3 DNA: TGTGCCAGCAGAAAACAGGGGGTGAACACTGAAGCTTTCTTT

D gene: TRBD2
V gene: TRBV30
J gene: TRBJ2-3
clone size: -
CDR3 protein: CAWRGSGRGTDTQYF
CDR3 DNA: TGTGCCTGGAGGGGTAGCGGGAGAGGGACAGATACGCAGTATTTT

D gene: TRBD1
V gene: TRBV4-1
J gene: TRBJ2-3
clone size: -
CDR3 protein: CASSQTGTVTDTQYF
CDR3 DNA: TGCGCCAGCAGCCAAACCGGGACAGTTACCGATACGCAGTATTTT

D gene: TRBD1
V gene: TRBV12-3/TRBV12-4
J gene: TRBJ1-5
clone size: -
CDR3 protein: CASSLGQGPQPQHF
CDR3 DNA: TGTGCCAGCAGTCTTGGACAGGGCCCTCAGCCCCAGCATTTT

D gene: -
V gene: TRBV5-1
J gene: TRBJ2-5
clone size: -
CDR3 protein: CASHLPAATLAGETQYF
CDR3 DNA: TGCGCCAGCCACCTCCCGGCGGCAACCCTGGCAGGGGAGACCCAGTACTTC

D gene: TRBD1
V gene: TRBV24-1
J gene: TRBJ2-3
clone size: -
CDR3 protein: CATSDSDRGRSTDTQYF
CDR3 DNA: TGTGCCACCAGTGACTCAGACAGGGGGAGAAGCACAGATACGCAGTATTTT

D gene: -
V gene: TRBV7-2
J gene: TRBJ2-2
clone size: -
CDR3 protein: CASRLKHTGELFF
CDR3 DNA: TGTGCCAGCAGACTGAAGCACACCGGGGAGCTGTTTTTT

D gene: -
V gene: TRBV5-1
J gene: TRBJ2-1
clone size: -
CDR3 protein: CASSLALTSNEQFF
CDR3 DNA: TGCGCCAGCAGCTTGGCCCTTACTAGTAATGAGCAGTTCTTC